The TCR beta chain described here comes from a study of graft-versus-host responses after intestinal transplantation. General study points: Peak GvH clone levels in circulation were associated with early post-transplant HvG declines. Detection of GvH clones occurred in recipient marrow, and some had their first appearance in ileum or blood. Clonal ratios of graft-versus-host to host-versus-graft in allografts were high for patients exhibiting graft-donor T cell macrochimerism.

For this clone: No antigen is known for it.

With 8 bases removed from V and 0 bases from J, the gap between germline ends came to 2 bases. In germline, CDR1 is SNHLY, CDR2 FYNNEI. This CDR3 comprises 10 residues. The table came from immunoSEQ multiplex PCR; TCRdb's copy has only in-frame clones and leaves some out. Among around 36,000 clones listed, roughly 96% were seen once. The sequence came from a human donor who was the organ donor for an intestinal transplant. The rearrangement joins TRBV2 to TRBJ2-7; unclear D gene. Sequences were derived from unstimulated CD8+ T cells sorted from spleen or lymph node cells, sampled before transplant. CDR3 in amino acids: CASASYEQYF. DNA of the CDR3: TGTGCCAGCGCCTCCTACGAGCAGTACTTC.